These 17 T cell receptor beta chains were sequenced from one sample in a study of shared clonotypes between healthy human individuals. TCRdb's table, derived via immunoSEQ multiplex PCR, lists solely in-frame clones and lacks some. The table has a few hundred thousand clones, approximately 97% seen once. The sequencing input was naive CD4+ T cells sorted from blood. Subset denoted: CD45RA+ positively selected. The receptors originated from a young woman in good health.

CDR3 sequence: CASSRRDLPDTDTQYF. CDR3 nucleotides: TGTGCCAGCAGCCGCCGGGACCTACCCGACACAGATACGCAGTATTTT. The genes are TRBV21-1 and TRBJ2-3. TRBV21-1 is recorded as a pseudogene. This CDR3 has 16 residues.

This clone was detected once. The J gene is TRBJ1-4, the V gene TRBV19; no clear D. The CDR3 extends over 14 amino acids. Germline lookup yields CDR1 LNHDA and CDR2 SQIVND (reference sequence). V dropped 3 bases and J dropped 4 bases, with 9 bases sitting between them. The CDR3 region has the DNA TGTGCCAGTAGTATGGCCCAGCTTAATGAAAAACTGTTTTTT. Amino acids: CASSMAQLNEKLFF.

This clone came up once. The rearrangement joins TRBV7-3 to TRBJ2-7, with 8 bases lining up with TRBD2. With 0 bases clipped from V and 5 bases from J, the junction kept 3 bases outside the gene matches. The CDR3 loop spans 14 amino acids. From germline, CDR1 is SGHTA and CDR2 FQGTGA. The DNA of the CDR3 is TGTGCCAGCAGCTTAACAGCGGGAGACGACGAGCAGTACTTC. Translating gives CASSLTAGDDEQYF.

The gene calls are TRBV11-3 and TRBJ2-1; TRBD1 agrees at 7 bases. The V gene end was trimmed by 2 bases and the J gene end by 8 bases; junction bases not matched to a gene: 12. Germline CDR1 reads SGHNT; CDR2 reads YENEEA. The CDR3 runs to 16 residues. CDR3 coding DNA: TGTGCCAGCAGCTTACGACGGGACAGTCGAGCGGATGAGCAGTTCTTC. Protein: CASSLRRDSRADEQFF.

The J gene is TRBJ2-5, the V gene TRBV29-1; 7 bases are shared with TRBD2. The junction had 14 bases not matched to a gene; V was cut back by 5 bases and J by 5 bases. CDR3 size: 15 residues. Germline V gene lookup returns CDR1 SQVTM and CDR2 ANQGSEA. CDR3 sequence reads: CSVRLGGSSLETQYF. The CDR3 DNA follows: TGCAGCGTTAGGCTGGGGGGGAGTTCGTTGGAGACCCAGTACTTC.

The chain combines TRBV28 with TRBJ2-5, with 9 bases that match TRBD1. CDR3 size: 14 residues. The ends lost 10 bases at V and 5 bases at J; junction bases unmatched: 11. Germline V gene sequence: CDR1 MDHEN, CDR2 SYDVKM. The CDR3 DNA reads TGTGCCATCGCGCGAACAGGGGGCACGGAGACCCAGTACTTC. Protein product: CAIARTGGTETQYF.

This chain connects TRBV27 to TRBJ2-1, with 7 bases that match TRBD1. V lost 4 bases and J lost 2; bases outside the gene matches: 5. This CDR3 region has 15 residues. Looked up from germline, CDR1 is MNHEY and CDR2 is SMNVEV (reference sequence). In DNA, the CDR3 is TGTGCCAGCAGTTCGGCCGGGACAGCCTACAATGAGCAGTTCTTC. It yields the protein CASSSAGTAYNEQFF.

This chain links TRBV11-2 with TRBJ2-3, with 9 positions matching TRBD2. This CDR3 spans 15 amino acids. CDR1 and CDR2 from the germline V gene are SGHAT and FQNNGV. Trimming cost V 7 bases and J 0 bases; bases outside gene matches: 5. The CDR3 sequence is CASTISGRSTDTQYF. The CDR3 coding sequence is TGTGCCAGCACCATTAGCGGGAGAAGCACAGATACGCAGTATTTT.

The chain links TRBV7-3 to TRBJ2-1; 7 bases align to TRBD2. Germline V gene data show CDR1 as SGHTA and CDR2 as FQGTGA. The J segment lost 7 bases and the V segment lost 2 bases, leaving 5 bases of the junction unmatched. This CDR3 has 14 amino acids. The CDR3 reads CASSLYAGENEQFF. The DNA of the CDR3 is TGTGCCAGCAGCTTATACGCGGGAGAAAATGAGCAGTTCTTC.

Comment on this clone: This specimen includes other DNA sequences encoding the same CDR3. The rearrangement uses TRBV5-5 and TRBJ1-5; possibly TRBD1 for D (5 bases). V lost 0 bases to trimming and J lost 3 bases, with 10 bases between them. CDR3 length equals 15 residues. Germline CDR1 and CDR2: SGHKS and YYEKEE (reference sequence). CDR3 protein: CASSLAGTLNQPQHF. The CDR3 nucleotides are TGTGCCAGCAGCTTGGCCGGGACCCTCAATCAGCCCCAGCATTTT.

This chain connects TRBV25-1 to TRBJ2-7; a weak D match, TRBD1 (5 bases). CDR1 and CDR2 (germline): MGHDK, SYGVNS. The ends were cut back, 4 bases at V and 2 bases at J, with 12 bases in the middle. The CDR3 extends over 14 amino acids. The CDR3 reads CASSAPGRAYEQYF. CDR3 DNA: TGTGCCAGCAGTGCCCCGGGCAGGGCCTACGAGCAGTACTTC.

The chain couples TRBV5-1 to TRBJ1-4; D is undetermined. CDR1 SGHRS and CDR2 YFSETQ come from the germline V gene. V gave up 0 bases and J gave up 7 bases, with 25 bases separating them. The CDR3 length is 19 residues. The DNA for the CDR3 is TGCGCCAGCAGCTTGGCCGGACGGCCGGGGAACAGAATGGGTGAAAAACTGTTTTTT. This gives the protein CASSLAGRPGNRMGEKLFF. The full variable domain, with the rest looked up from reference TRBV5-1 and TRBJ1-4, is KAGVTQTPRYLIKTRGQQVTLSCSPISGHRSVSWYQQTPGQGLQFLFEYFSETQRNKGNFPGRFSGRQFSNSRSEMNVSTLELGDSALYLCASSLAGRPGNRMGEKLFFGSGTQLSVL.

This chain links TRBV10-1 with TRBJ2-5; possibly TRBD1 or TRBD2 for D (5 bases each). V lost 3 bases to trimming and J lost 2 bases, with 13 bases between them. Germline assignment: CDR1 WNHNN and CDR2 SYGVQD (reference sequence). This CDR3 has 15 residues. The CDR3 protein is CASSDQRDGQETQYF. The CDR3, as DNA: TGCGCCAGCAGTGACCAGAGGGACGGGCAAGAGACCCAGTACTTC.

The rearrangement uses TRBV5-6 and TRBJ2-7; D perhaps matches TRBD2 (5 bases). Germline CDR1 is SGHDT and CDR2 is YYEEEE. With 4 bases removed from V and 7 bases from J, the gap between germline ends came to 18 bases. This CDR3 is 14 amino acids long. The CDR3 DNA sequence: TGTGCCAGCAGCCAGTACGGGGTAGTAGGGGAGCAGTACTTC. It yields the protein CASSQYGVVGEQYF.

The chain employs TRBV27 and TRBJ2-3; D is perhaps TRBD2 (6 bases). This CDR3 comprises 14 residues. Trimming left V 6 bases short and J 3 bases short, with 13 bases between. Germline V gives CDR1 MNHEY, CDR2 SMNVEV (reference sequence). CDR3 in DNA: TGTGCCAGCAGCTTGGGGGGATATACAGATACGCAGTATTTT. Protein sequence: CASSLGGYTDTQYF.

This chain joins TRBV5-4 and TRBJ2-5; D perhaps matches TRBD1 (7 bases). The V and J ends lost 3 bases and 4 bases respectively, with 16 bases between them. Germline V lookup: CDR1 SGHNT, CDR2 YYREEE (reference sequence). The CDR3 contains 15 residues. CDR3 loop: CASSWVTGRRETQYF. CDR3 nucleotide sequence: TGTGCCAGCAGCTGGGTGACAGGGAGGAGAGAGACCCAGTACTTC.

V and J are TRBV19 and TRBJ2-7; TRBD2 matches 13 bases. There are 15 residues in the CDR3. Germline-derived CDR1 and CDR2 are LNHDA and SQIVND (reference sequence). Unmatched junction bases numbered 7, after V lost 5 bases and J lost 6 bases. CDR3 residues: CASSLGLAGEGEQYF. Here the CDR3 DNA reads TGTGCCAGTAGTCTTGGACTAGCGGGGGAGGGCGAGCAGTACTTC.